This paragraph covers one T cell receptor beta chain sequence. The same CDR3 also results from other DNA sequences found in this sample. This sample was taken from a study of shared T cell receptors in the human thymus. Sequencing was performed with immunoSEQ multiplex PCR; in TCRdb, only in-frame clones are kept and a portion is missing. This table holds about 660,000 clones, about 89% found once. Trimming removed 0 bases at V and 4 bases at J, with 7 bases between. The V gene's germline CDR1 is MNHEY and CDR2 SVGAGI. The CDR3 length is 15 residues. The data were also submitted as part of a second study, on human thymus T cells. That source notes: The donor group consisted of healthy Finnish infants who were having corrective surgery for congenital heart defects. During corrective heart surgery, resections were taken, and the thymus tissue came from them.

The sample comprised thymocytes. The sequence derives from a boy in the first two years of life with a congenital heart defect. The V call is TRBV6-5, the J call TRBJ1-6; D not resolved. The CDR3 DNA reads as TGTGCCAGCAGTTACTCGGGCAGTTATAATTCACCCCTCCACTTT. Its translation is CASSYSGSYNSPLHF.